This T cell receptor (beta chain) was sequenced during a study of blood T cells in healthy people across ages. Trimming stripped 6 bases from V and 0 bases from J, with 17 bases between. The CDR3 contains 15 residues. Germline CDR1 DFQATT, CDR2 SNEGSKA (reference sequence). Primed by a sample-barcoded 5' primer and a J-beta primer mix, a second PCR proceeded for 7 to 11 cycles. TCRdb fed the 5' RACE reads into MiXCR, producing one record per CDR3 protein. Here the sample spans roughly 1,500,000 distinct CDR3 sequences, around 42% being singletons. This clonotype was obtained from a woman younger than 30 in good health. The chain joins TRBV20-1 to TRBJ1-1; D gene ambiguous. The specimen was blood. CDR3 nucleotide sequence: TGCAGTGCCGGAGACGGAAGTTACATGAACACTGAAGCTTTCTTT. Translating it yields CSAGDGSYMNTEAFF.